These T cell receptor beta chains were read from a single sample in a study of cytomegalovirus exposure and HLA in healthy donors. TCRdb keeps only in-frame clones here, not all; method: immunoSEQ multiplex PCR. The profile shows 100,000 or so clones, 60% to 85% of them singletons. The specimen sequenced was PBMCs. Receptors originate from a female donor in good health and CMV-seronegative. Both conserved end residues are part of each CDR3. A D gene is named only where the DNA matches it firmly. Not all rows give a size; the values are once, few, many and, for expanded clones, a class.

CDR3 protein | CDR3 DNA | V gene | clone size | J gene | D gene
CASGNLIRTKTYEQYF | TGTGCTAGTGGCAACTTGATCCGGACAAAGACCTACGAGCAGTACTTC | TRBV12-5 | - | TRBJ2-7 | -
CASSEALDRFDNQPQHF | TGTGCCAGCAGTGAAGCGCTTGACAGGTTTGACAATCAGCCCCAGCATTTT | TRBV2 | once | TRBJ1-5 | -
CSVGGDRHSNQPQHF | TGCAGCGTTGGAGGGGACAGACATAGCAATCAGCCCCAGCATTTT | TRBV29-1 | - | TRBJ1-5 | TRBD1
CASSSRGDYGYTF | TGCGCCAGCAGCTCCAGGGGCGACTATGGCTACACCTTC | TRBV4-1 | - | TRBJ1-2 | -
CASSPTGYINEKLFF | TGTGCCAGCAGCCCGACAGGGTACATAAATGAAAAACTGTTTTTT | TRBV11-2 | - | TRBJ1-4 | TRBD1
CASSIPRGGSPGELFF | TGTGCCAGTAGTATCCCCCGAGGAGGCTCACCCGGGGAGCTGTTTTTT | TRBV19 | - | TRBJ2-2 | -
CASSEQPSHYGYTF | TGTGCCAGCAGCGAACAGCCCTCTCACTATGGCTACACCTTC | TRBV9 | - | TRBJ1-2 | -
CAWSVRTGSEQYF | TGTGCCTGGAGTGTACGAACAGGGAGCGAGCAGTACTTC | TRBV30 | - | TRBJ2-7 | -
CAISRAGTGVTDTQYF | TGTGCCATCAGTAGAGCCGGGACAGGGGTCACAGATACGCAGTATTTT | TRBV10-3 | - | TRBJ2-3 | TRBD1
CASSQKTSGYEQYF | TGTGCCAGCAGCCAAAAGACTAGCGGGTACGAGCAGTACTTC | TRBV4-2 | - | TRBJ2-7 | TRBD2
CAWSVSRDSNSPLHF | TGTGCCTGGAGTGTATCCCGGGACAGTAATTCACCCCTCCACTTT | TRBV30 | - | TRBJ1-6 | TRBD1
CASSSRGRPNGYTF | TGTGCCAGCAGCTCCCGGGGTCGTCCCAATGGCTACACCTTC | TRBV9 | - | TRBJ1-2 | -
CASSVNAQGTGELFF | TGTGCCAGCAGCGTAAACGCTCAGGGGACCGGGGAGCTGTTTTTT | TRBV9 | - | TRBJ2-2 | -
CASSVQGWYGYTF | TGTGCCAGCAGTGTACAGGGTTGGTATGGCTACACCTTC | TRBV28 | - | TRBJ1-2 | -
CASSLDGTEYGYTF | TGTGCCAGCAGCCTGGATGGGACTGAATATGGCTACACCTTC | TRBV7-2 | - | TRBJ1-2 | -
CASSLAGRGLGAVGYTF | TGTGCCAGCAGCTTAGCCGGCAGGGGGCTGGGGGCCGTTGGCTACACCTTC | TRBV7-8 | - | TRBJ1-2 | TRBD1
CASSTGTGGNSPLHF | TGCGCCAGCAGCACAGGGACAGGGGGGAATTCACCCCTCCACTTT | TRBV5-1 | - | TRBJ1-6 | TRBD1
CASSPSPLAGRSDTQYF | TGCGCCAGCAGCCCCTCCCCCCTAGCGGGGAGATCAGATACGCAGTATTTT | TRBV4-3 | - | TRBJ2-3 | TRBD2
CASSQSIHCGGGAFGADTQYF | TGCGCCAGCAGTCAATCAATCCACTGTGGCGGGGGGGCGTTTGGGGCAGATACGCAGTATTTT | TRBV23-1 | - | TRBJ2-3 | TRBD2
CASSGPVGSGYGYTF | TGTGCCAGCAGCGGCCCCGTAGGATCGGGGTATGGCTACACCTTC | TRBV5-4 | - | TRBJ1-2 | -
CASSPGQGHNQPQHF | TGTGCCAGTAGCCCGGGACAGGGCCACAATCAGCCCCAGCATTTT | TRBV19 | - | TRBJ1-5 | TRBD1
CATLSPGLAGGHREQFF | TGTGCCACTCTTAGCCCGGGACTAGCGGGGGGCCACCGTGAGCAGTTCTTC | TRBV2 | - | TRBJ2-1 | TRBD2
CASSSTSGGQVNF | TGTGCCAGCAGCTCTACTAGCGGGGGCCAGGTTAACTTC | TRBV7-9 | - | TRBJ2-5 | TRBD2
CASSQDWMRGRANGYTF | TGCGCCAGCAGCCAAGATTGGATGAGGGGGCGCGCCAATGGCTACACCTTC | TRBV4-1 | - | TRBJ1-2 | TRBD1
CASSFPTVRTSGFQETQYF | TGCGCCAGCAGCTTCCCTACCGTGAGGACTAGCGGGTTCCAAGAGACCCAGTACTTC | TRBV5-1 | - | TRBJ2-5 | TRBD2
CASSLLGAGAGSEAFF | TGTGCCAGCAGCTTGTTGGGCGCGGGGGCGGGGTCTGAAGCTTTCTTT | TRBV5-6 | - | TRBJ1-1 | -
CASSRGTGSFPGELFF | TGTGCCAGCTCACGTGGGACAGGGTCCTTCCCCGGGGAGCTGTTTTTT | TRBV18 | - | TRBJ2-2 | TRBD1
CASSLRTGDLSDTQYF | TGTGCCAGCAGCCTTCGGACAGGAGACCTCTCAGATACGCAGTATTTT | TRBV2 | - | TRBJ2-3 | TRBD1
CATSRGVRRDREGELFF | TGTGCCACCAGCAGAGGCGTACGCCGGGACAGGGAAGGGGAGCTGTTTTTT | TRBV15 | - | TRBJ2-2 | TRBD1
CASSQVWGGSYNEQFF | TGCGCCAGCAGCCAGGTTTGGGGGGGCTCCTACAATGAGCAGTTCTTC | TRBV4-3 | once | TRBJ2-1 | TRBD2
CSAWDSDTQYF | TGCAGTGCCTGGGACTCTGATACGCAGTATTTT | TRBV20-1 | - | TRBJ2-3 | -
CASSPVRTSGVADTQYF | TGTGCCAGCAGCCCAGTTCGGACTAGCGGGGTGGCAGATACGCAGTATTTT | TRBV7-9 | once | TRBJ2-3 | TRBD2
CASSLVELRGDGYTF | TGTGCCAGCAGCTTGGTGGAGCTCAGGGGGGATGGCTACACCTTC | TRBV5-6 | - | TRBJ1-2 | TRBD1
CASSIGGVRGANVLTF | TGTGCCAGTAGTATAGGCGGCGTAAGAGGGGCCAACGTCCTGACTTTC | TRBV19 | - | TRBJ2-6 | -
CASRRGQQAYEQYF | TGTGCCAGCAGGAGGGGACAGCAAGCCTACGAGCAGTACTTC | TRBV6-5 | once | TRBJ2-7 | TRBD1
CASKRVRDEKLFF | TGTGCCAGCAAACGGGTTCGGGATGAAAAACTGTTTTTT | TRBV6-1 | few | TRBJ1-4 | -